The clone carrying this TCR beta chain appeared a few times. Its antigen remains unknown. The data belong to a study of cytomegalovirus exposure and HLA in healthy donors. Study results and limitations: Later work found that TCR association rates differed between HLA loci; DRB1 had the most and HLA-C the fewest. Later analysis showed most CMV-associated TCR beta chains appearing HLA-restricted. As a later analysis showed, a missense DCLRE1C variant was linked to trimming of TCR beta V- and J-genes.

60 Vbeta and 13 Jbeta primers were used in PCR. TCRdb keeps only in-frame clones here, not all; method: immunoSEQ multiplex PCR. The sample has fewer than 150,000 clones, around 75% seen once. Germline lookup yields CDR1 SGHVS and CDR2 FQNEAQ. The ends lost 6 bases at V and 6 bases at J; junction bases unmatched: 8. The CDR3 covers 14 residues. The chain joins TRBV7-8 to TRBJ1-1, with 9 bases that match TRBD1. Sequencing used PBMCs. The sequence was collected from a man aged 25-45 years in good health and CMV-seronegative. The CDR3 is CASSLGQGRAEAFF. Here the CDR3 DNA reads TGTGCCAGCAGTTTGGGACAGGGAAGAGCTGAAGCTTTCTTT.